What follows are 16 T cell receptor beta chains derived from one specimen sequenced in a study of beta chain features in type 1 diabetes. Sequencing targeted expressed TCRB transcripts, as all isolated RNA had been reverse transcribed. Clones were sequenced by immunoSEQ multiplex PCR, and TCRdb holds only the in-frame ones, with some missing. This sample carries over 150,000 clones, approximately 8.1% of them seen once, and the ten largest clones take 0.65%. Sequenced input: central memory CD4+ T cells from blood. The receptors here all came from a man between 18 and 35 years old in good health.

The genes are TRBV25-1 and TRBJ1-3; the match to TRBD1 covers 8 bases. The CDR3 length is 13 residues. Trimming at V came to 9 bases and at J to 4 bases, leaving 5 bases not matched to a gene. Germline CDR1 is MGHDK and CDR2 is SYGVNS. CDR3 coding DNA: TGTGCCAGTCAGGGGGCCGGAGGAAACACCATATATTTT. It encodes CASQGAGGNTIYF.

This clone was counted between two and nine times. The V call is TRBV7-2, the J call TRBJ2-1; 9 nucleotides align to TRBD2. The germline gives CDR1 SGHTA, CDR2 FQGNSA. Unmatched junction bases numbered 6, after V lost 1 base and J lost 8 bases. This CDR3 is 15 amino acids long. Here the CDR3 DNA reads TGTGCCAGCAGCTTAGATGGGACTAGCCCCCATGAGCAGTTCTTC. Translation: CASSLDGTSPHEQFF.

This clone has a handful of counts. The gene calls are TRBV30 and TRBJ2-3; 11 nucleotides line up with TRBD2. The CDR3 sequence is 14 residues long. In germline, CDR1 is GTSNPN, CDR2 SVGIG (reference sequence). Unmatched junction bases numbered 5, after V lost 4 bases and J lost 5 bases. This CDR3 reads CAWNPTSGVDTQYF. For the CDR3, the DNA is TGTGCCTGGAACCCGACTAGCGGGGTAGATACGCAGTATTTT. Filled out from reference TRBV30 and TRBJ2-3, the complete variable domain reads SQTIHQWPATLVQPVGSPLSLECTVEGTSNPNLYWYRQAAGRGLQLLFYSVGIGQISSEVPQNLSASRPQDRQFILSSKKLLLSDSGFYLCAWNPTSGVDTQYFGPGTRLTVL.

This clone was counted only a few times. The genes are TRBV4-2 and TRBJ1-5, with D possibly being TRBD1 (6 bases). Germline-derived CDR1 and CDR2 are LGHNA and YNFKEQ. The germline V and J ends were trimmed by 5 bases and 1 base, with 12 bases remaining between them. This CDR3 is built from 15 residues. The CDR3: CASSWTGQSNQPQHF. CDR3 DNA: TGTGCCAGCAGCTGGACGGGACAAAGCAATCAGCCCCAGCATTTT.

The chain combines TRBV7-9 with TRBJ2-3, with 12 positions matching TRBD2. The germline gives CDR1 SEHNR, CDR2 FQNEAQ (reference sequence). The CDR3 is 19 amino acids. V lost 6 bases to trimming and J lost 4 bases; unmatched junction nucleotides: 17. CDR3: CASSRYLRTSGAGADTQYF. CDR3 nucleotide sequence: TGTGCCAGCAGTCGATACCTGAGGACTAGCGGGGCTGGCGCAGATACGCAGTATTTT.

This clone was observed at least ten times. The V and J genes are TRBV10-3 and TRBJ1-1; no clear D gene. CDR1 ENHRY and CDR2 SYGVKD come from the germline V gene. Trimming removed 8 bases at V and 3 bases at J, with 10 bases between. The length of the CDR3 is 12 residues. The CDR3 reads CAIARRDTEAFF. In DNA, the CDR3 is TGTGCCATCGCCCGGAGGGACACTGAAGCTTTCTTT.

This clone appeared a few times. The chain uses TRBV6-6 and TRBJ1-5; 7 nucleotides match TRBD1. The CDR3 extends over 16 amino acids. J lost 6 bases, V lost 2 bases, and 10 bases had no gene match. The V gene's germline CDR1 is MNHNY and CDR2 SVGAGI (reference sequence). The CDR3 sequence: CASSYHGTVLTQPQHF. DNA of the CDR3: TGTGCCAGCAGTTACCACGGGACAGTGCTTACTCAGCCCCAGCATTTT.

The CDR3 is CASSLGRPRGYEQYF. In DNA form, the CDR3 reads TGTGCCAGCAGCTTGGGCAGGCCGCGAGGGTACGAGCAGTACTTC. This chain links TRBV5-6 with TRBJ2-5, with a weak D call TRBD2 (5 bases). TRBJ2-7 matches the DNA end more closely, so the J call is doubtful. The length of the CDR3 is 15 residues. CDR1 is SGHDT, CDR2 YYEEEE, per germline.

The rearrangement uses TRBV6-6 and TRBJ2-3; TRBD2 agrees at 9 bases. Germline V lookup: CDR1 MNHNY, CDR2 SVGAGI (reference sequence). This CDR3 region has 15 residues. The V and J ends lost 6 bases and 6 bases, in that order; junction bases with no gene match: 10. This CDR3 reads CASRTTSGLSDTQYF. The DNA of the CDR3 is TGTGCCAGCAGGACTACTAGCGGGCTCTCGGATACGCAGTATTTT.

The rearrangement joins TRBV7-7 to TRBJ2-5; 8 bases are shared with TRBD1. The CDR3 loop spans 16 amino acids. Per the germline V gene, CDR1 is SSHAT and CDR2 is FNYEAQ (reference sequence). V trimming: 1 base; J trimming: 1 base; junction bases outside the gene matches: 5. Here the CDR3 DNA reads TGTGCCAGCAGCTTAGGGACAGGGTTACGCCAAGAGACCCAGTACTTC. Protein sequence: CASSLGTGLRQETQYF. Based on the CDR3 plus reference TRBV7-7 and TRBJ2-5, the full variable domain is GAGVSQSPRYKVTKRGQDVTLRCDPISSHATLYWYQQALGQGPEFLTYFNYEAQPDKSGLPSDRFSAERPEGSISTLTIQRTEQRDSAMYRCASSLGTGLRQETQYFGPGTRLLVL.

This clone was detected only a few times. The rearrangement joins TRBV7-2 to TRBJ2-1; D gene ambiguous. The V end lost 5 bases, the J end lost 5 bases, and 10 bases lay between the germline ends. This CDR3 is 13 amino acids long. Per the germline V gene, CDR1 is SGHTA and CDR2 is FQGNSA. Here the CDR3 DNA reads TGTGCCAGCAGCCACTACTACGACAATGAGCAGTTCTTC. This sequence encodes CASSHYYDNEQFF. The full variable domain, its missing parts supplied by reference TRBV7-2 and TRBJ2-1, is GAGVSQSPSNKVTEKGKDVELRCDPISGHTALYWYRQSLGQGLEFLIYFQGNSAPDKSGLPSDRFSAERTGGSVSTLTIQRTQQEDSAVYLCASSHYYDNEQFFGPGTRLTVL.

V is TRBV7-9 and J is TRBJ2-2, with 7 nucleotides matching TRBD2. CDR1 and CDR2 (germline): SEHNR, FQNEAQ (reference sequence). CDR3 size: 14 residues. Trimming at V came to 7 bases and at J to 4 bases, leaving 6 bases not matched to a gene. CDR3 amino acids: CASTRGGGTGELFF. CDR3 sequence (DNA): TGTGCCAGCACCCGCGGGGGTGGCACCGGGGAGCTGTTTTTT.

This clone was recorded many times. This rearrangement joins TRBV5-4 to TRBJ2-3, with 8 bases aligning to TRBD2. V dropped 4 bases and J dropped 1; count of bases not matched to a gene: 8. The CDR3 is made up of 16 amino acids. Germline V lookup: CDR1 SGHNT, CDR2 YYREEE (reference sequence). Written as DNA, the CDR3 is TGTGCCAGCAGCCCTCCGGGAGGGGGAGGCACAGATACGCAGTATTTT. Protein: CASSPPGGGGTDTQYF.

This clone was counted many times. Different DNA sequences within this sample yield the same CDR3. The chain joins TRBV18 to TRBJ1-1; 8 bases line up with TRBD1. After removal of 6 bases from V and 3 bases from J, the junction contained 3 bases not matched to a gene. The CDR3 sequence is 13 residues long. Germline-derived CDR1 and CDR2 are KGHSH and LQKENI. The CDR3 nucleotides are TGTGCCAGCTCTCCGGACAGGGACACTGAAGCTTTCTTT. The encoded protein is CASSPDRDTEAFF. Variable domain in full (rest from reference TRBV18 and TRBJ1-1): NAGVMQNPRHLVRRRGQEARLRCSPMKGHSHVYWYRQLPEEGLKFMVYLQKENIIDESGMPKERFSAEFPKEGPSILRIQQVVRGDSAAYFCASSPDRDTEAFFGQGTRLTVV.

In this sample, this clone turned up a few times. V is TRBV2 and J is TRBJ2-7; D is perhaps TRBD1 (6 bases). CDR3 length: 12 residues. Trimming cost V 6 bases and J 1 base, with 7 bases left between them. Germline V gene lookup returns CDR1 SNHLY and CDR2 FYNNEI. CDR3 nucleotide sequence: TGTGCCAGCAGCGGACAGTCCTACGAGCAGTACTTC. Translating gives CASSGQSYEQYF.

V and J are TRBV15 and TRBJ1-6; a possible D gene is TRBD1 (5 bases). The V end was cut by 0 bases, the J end by 3 bases, with 9 bases between. CDR3 length: 16 residues. CDR1 and CDR2 from the germline V gene are LNHNV and YYDKDF (reference sequence). CDR3 sequence (DNA): TGTGCCACCAGCAGAGATCAGACAGACTATAATTCACCCCTCCACTTT. It codes for CATSRDQTDYNSPLHF. The variable domain in full, with the rest retrieved from reference TRBV15 and TRBJ1-6, is DAMVIQNPRYQVTQFGKPVTLSCSQTLNHNVMYWYQQKSSQAPKLLFHYYDKDFNNEADTPDNFQSRRPNTSFCFLDIRSPGLGDTAMYLCATSRDQTDYNSPLHFGNGTRLTVT.